This T cell receptor (beta chain) was sequenced for a study of blood T cells in healthy people across ages. Sample-barcoded 5' priming and a J-beta primer mix drove a second PCR of 7 to 11 cycles. TCRdb used MiXCR to reprocess the 5' RACE reads, holding one entry per CDR3 protein. The repertoire holds about 780,000 distinct CDR3 sequences, with roughly 24% as singletons. There were healthy Caucasian individuals from Russia, aged roughly 6 to 90, serving as donors. PBMCs numbering at least 6 million were isolated per sample. The CDR3 has 15 amino acids. Germline V gene data show CDR1 as DFQATT and CDR2 as SNEGSKA (reference sequence). Trimming at V came to 3 bases and at J to 3 bases, leaving 8 bases not matched to a gene. This clonotype was picked up many times. The same sample was also studied in work on T cells of mothers and their children. That work contributes: Per mother, over 9.5 million TCR beta CDR3 reads were obtained; per child, approximately 3 million.

The sequence was collected from a boy between 10 and 17 years old in good health. The rearrangement uses TRBV20-1 and TRBJ2-5; the match to TRBD2 covers 9 bases. The specimen sequenced was blood. In DNA, the CDR3 is TGCAGTGCTAGGCCTTTTGTAGCGGGAGAAGAGACCCAGTACTTC. This gives the protein CSARPFVAGEETQYF.